This T cell receptor beta chain is from a study of T cell changes during pregnancy in multiple sclerosis. The length of the CDR3 is 13 residues. CDR1 is SEHNR and CDR2 is FQNEAQ in the germline V gene (reference sequence). V was trimmed by 0 bases and J by 6 bases, leaving 8 bases between them. In this sample, this clone turned up a few times. Sequencing was performed with immunoSEQ multiplex PCR; in TCRdb, only in-frame clones are kept and a portion is missing. Here the sample spans tens of thousands of clones, 85% to 95% being singletons. The receptor comes from a female donor in good health, enrolled as a control in a pregnancy study. This chain links TRBV7-9 with TRBJ1-2; perhaps TRBD1 as D (5 bases). The source material was peripheral blood, sampled in the third trimester of pregnancy. This CDR3 reads CASSLAGADGYTF. The CDR3 nucleotides are TGTGCCAGCAGCTTAGCAGGGGCGGATGGCTACACCTTC.